Below, 20 T cell receptor beta chains from the same sample are listed, as sequenced in a study of sequential checkpoint blockade in melanoma. Treatment denoted: randomized to nivolumab then ipilimumab (arm A) or the reverse (arm B). Sequencing was performed with immunoSEQ multiplex PCR; in TCRdb, only in-frame clones are kept and a portion is missing. Of around 18,000 clones in the sample, around 65% were seen once. Sequencing was performed on CD8+ T cells sorted from blood (inferred from file names), taken from a patient given nivolumab and ipilimumab in sequence. The receptor set was obtained from a human donor with melanoma.

The J gene is TRBJ1-2, the V gene TRBV9; a possible D gene is TRBD1 (5 bases). V lost 0 bases and J 5 bases, leaving 17 bases between the germline ends. The CDR3 has 16 amino acids. The V gene's germline CDR1 is SGDLS and CDR2 YYNGEE. CDR3 nucleotide sequence: TGTGCCAGCAGCGTAGCCTCGGGGGGGTCGGTATATGGCTACACCTTC. Amino acids: CASSVASGGSVYGYTF. The full variable domain, rest sourced from reference TRBV9 and TRBJ1-2, is DSGVTQTPKHLITATGQRVTLRCSPRSGDLSVYWYQQSLDQGLQFLIQYYNGEERAKGNILERFSAQQFPDLHSELNLSSLELGDSALYFCASSVASGGSVYGYTFGSGTRLTVV.

The V call is TRBV5-1, the J call TRBJ2-3; possible D gene TRBD1, 6 bases. This CDR3 is 15 amino acids long. The V gene's germline CDR1 is SGHRS and CDR2 YFSETQ. V lost 10 bases and J 3 bases, leaving 21 bases between the germline ends. CDR3 in DNA: TGCGCCGGTGCGGACAGTCCATCGGAGACAGATACGCAGTATTTT. Translating gives CAGADSPSETDTQYF.

The chain joins TRBV7-9 to TRBJ2-4; TRBD2 matches 7 bases. CDR3 length: 17 residues. After removal of 5 bases from V and 8 bases from J, the junction contained 18 bases not matched to a gene. The germline gives CDR1 SEHNR, CDR2 FQNEAQ (reference sequence). CDR3: CASSGRGSARGPDIQYF. In DNA form, the CDR3 reads TGTGCCAGCAGCGGGCGGGGGTCCGCCCGGGGCCCGGACATTCAGTACTTC.

J is TRBJ2-1 and V is TRBV4-2; tentative D call: TRBD2 (6 bases). The CDR3 covers 14 residues. V lost 0 bases, J lost 9 bases, and 12 bases lay in between. Looked up from germline, CDR1 is LGHNA and CDR2 is YNFKEQ. The CDR3 here is CASSQDDEAGEQFF. CDR3 nucleotide sequence: TGTGCCAGCAGCCAAGATGACGAAGCGGGTGAGCAGTTCTTC.

The V and J genes are TRBV7-9 and TRBJ1-1; no definite D call. V lost 3 bases and J 1 base, leaving 12 bases between the germline ends. The V gene's germline CDR1 is SEHNR and CDR2 FQNEAQ (reference sequence). This CDR3 has 15 residues. In DNA, the CDR3 is TGTGCCAGCAGCTTGGGTTGGGCGGGGAACACTGAAGCTTTCTTT. Translating it yields CASSLGWAGNTEAFF.

The chain couples TRBV2 to TRBJ1-1; no definite D call. V shed 3 bases and J shed 11 bases, with 22 bases lying between them. Germline V gene data show CDR1 as SNHLY and CDR2 as FYNNEI. The CDR3 extends over 15 amino acids. CDR3 in DNA: TGTGCCAGCAGTGATTTGGACTTTCTAAATTTGGGGGCTTTCTTT. It specifies CASSDLDFLNLGAFF.

The chain joins TRBV10-2 to TRBJ2-5; TRBD2 might be the D (6 bases). The germline gives CDR1 WSHSY, CDR2 SAAADI. V lost 5 bases to trimming and J lost 4 bases, with 23 bases between them. The CDR3 spans 17 residues. This CDR3 is CASSLEGLPPRGETQYF. The CDR3 DNA reads TGCGCCAGCAGTCTGGAGGGATTGCCACCCCGGGGAGAGACCCAGTACTTC.

This clone occurred a few times. The V and J genes are TRBV7-9 and TRBJ2-7, with 7 positions matching TRBD1. Losses at the gene ends were 3 bases for V and 0 bases for J; bases not matched to a gene: 2. There are 14 residues in the CDR3. Germline values: CDR1 SEHNR, CDR2 FQNEAQ (reference sequence). The CDR3 DNA is TGTGCCAGCAGCTTTGACAGGGCCTCCTACGAGCAGTACTTC. It specifies CASSFDRASYEQYF.

This clone was detected a few times. The chain combines TRBV5-6 with TRBJ1-5, with D uncertain. Germline V gives CDR1 SGHDT, CDR2 YYEEEE. V lost 0 bases to trimming and J lost 0 bases, with 4 bases between them. The CDR3 spans 14 residues. The CDR3 loop reads CASSLGYSNQPQHF. As DNA, the CDR3 is TGTGCCAGCAGCTTGGGTTATAGCAATCAGCCCCAGCATTTT.

The chain employs TRBV15 and TRBJ2-3, with TRBD1 matching over 7 bases. Germline CDR1 LNHNV, CDR2 YYDKDF (reference sequence). The ends lost 1 base at V and 3 bases at J; junction bases unmatched: 13. This CDR3 is 18 amino acids long. The CDR3 reads CATSRVMRTGTGTDTQYF. Written as DNA, the CDR3 is TGTGCCACCAGCAGAGTCATGCGGACAGGCACTGGGACAGATACGCAGTATTTT.

This sequence joins TRBV9 and TRBJ1-2, with 9 bases matching TRBD1. The germline gives CDR1 SGDLS, CDR2 YYNGEE. With V trimmed by 0 bases and J by 4 bases, 10 bases remained unmatched. The length of the CDR3 is 17 residues. CDR3 protein: CASSVATGTGLSYGYTF. In DNA, the CDR3 is TGTGCCAGCAGCGTAGCTACTGGGACAGGGTTGAGCTATGGCTACACCTTC.

J is TRBJ2-1 and V is TRBV7-3; 15 positions agree with TRBD2. The CDR3 sequence is 18 residues long. CDR1 is SGHTA, CDR2 FQGTGA, per germline. V lost 3 bases to trimming and J lost 12 bases; unmatched junction nucleotides: 15. Here the CDR3 reads CASSFHPGLAGGTGGQFF. DNA of the CDR3: TGTGCCAGCAGCTTTCATCCGGGACTAGCGGGGGGCACCGGAGGGCAGTTCTTC. The full variable domain, its missing parts supplied by reference TRBV7-3 and TRBJ2-1, is GAGVSQTPSNKVTEKGKYVELRCDPISGHTALYWYRQSLGQGPEFLIYFQGTGAADDSGLPNDRFFAVRPEGSVSTLKIQRTERGDSAVYLCASSFHPGLAGGTGGQFFGPGTRLTVL.

This clone was recorded a few times. The V call is TRBV6-5, the J call TRBJ1-2, with 8 bases that match TRBD1. The CDR3 spans 14 residues. Germline-derived CDR1 and CDR2 are MNHEY and SVGAGI. V shed 7 bases and J 7 bases; nucleotides not matched to a gene: 11. The chain's CDR3 is CASMPQGVLGGYTF. CDR3 nucleotide sequence: TGTGCCAGCATGCCACAGGGGGTGTTAGGTGGCTACACCTTC.

The V and J genes are TRBV14 and TRBJ1-2, with unresolved D. The germline gives CDR1 SGHDN, CDR2 FVKESK. V dropped 1 base and J dropped 5 bases, with 8 bases sitting between them. This CDR3 is built from 13 residues. DNA for the CDR3: TGTGCCAGCAGCCAAGGGAACGGGTATGGCTACACCTTC. This gives the protein CASSQGNGYGYTF.

This clone is labeled as medium-sized. The chain employs TRBV15 and TRBJ2-7; 8 bases align to TRBD1. V trimming: 1 base; J trimming: 4 bases; junction bases outside the gene matches: 3. The CDR3 runs 14 residues. Germline V gene sequence: CDR1 LNHNV, CDR2 YYDKDF (reference sequence). The CDR3: CATSRATGDYEQYF. CDR3 coding DNA: TGTGCCACCAGCAGAGCGACAGGGGATTACGAGCAGTACTTC.

This sequence joins TRBV19 and TRBJ2-3, with TRBD2 matching over 14 bases. CDR1 and CDR2 (germline): LNHDA, SQIVND (reference sequence). The junction had 12 bases not matched to a gene; V was cut back by 6 bases and J by 7 bases. The CDR3 runs to 17 residues. The CDR3 loop is CASSPLTSGGDINTQYF. The CDR3, as DNA: TGTGCCAGTAGCCCACTGACTAGCGGGGGGGATATCAATACGCAGTATTTT. The complete variable domain, with remaining parts taken from reference TRBV19 and TRBJ2-3, reads DGGITQSPKYLFRKEGQNVTLSCEQNLNHDAMYWYRQDPGQGLRLIYYSQIVNDFQKGDIAEGYSVSREKKESFPLTVTSAQKNPTAFYLCASSPLTSGGDINTQYFGPGTRLTVL.

The chain couples TRBV27 to TRBJ1-1; unclear D gene. Trimming stripped 3 bases from V and 1 base from J, with 18 bases between. The CDR3 length is 17 residues. Germline CDR1 MNHEY, CDR2 SMNVEV (reference sequence). The CDR3 nucleotides are TGTGCCAGCAGTTTTAGGAACTCGAGGGTGGGGAACACTGAAGCTTTCTTT. It is translated as CASSFRNSRVGNTEAFF.

The rearrangement links TRBV9 to TRBJ2-7; 9 bases agree with TRBD2. After removal of 2 bases from V and 3 bases from J, the junction contained 12 bases not matched to a gene. Germline V gene lookup returns CDR1 SGDLS and CDR2 YYNGEE. The CDR3 length is 17 residues. The CDR3 loop is CASSVPPPTSGFYEQYF. CDR3 nucleotide sequence: TGTGCCAGCAGCGTCCCCCCCCCTACTAGCGGGTTCTACGAGCAGTACTTC.

Notes on this clone: Mismatch with germline at one junction end may stem from a read error. For the CDR3, the DNA is TGCGCCAGCAGCCCGGACAGCCACCTCGCCGTGAACACTGAAGCTTTCTTT. Translating it yields CASSPDSHLAVNTEAFF. This sequence joins TRBV7-9 and TRBJ1-1; TRBD1 might be the D (6 bases). This CDR3 region has 17 residues. CDR1 is SEHNR, CDR2 FQNEAQ, per germline (reference sequence).

The chain joins TRBV10-3 to TRBJ2-7; 12 bases fit TRBD2. The germline V gene has CDR1 ENHRY and CDR2 SYGVKD. This CDR3 comprises 15 residues. The V and J ends lost 0 bases and 4 bases, in that order; junction bases with no gene match: 1. The DNA of the CDR3 is TGTGCCATCAGTGAGTCGGGACTAGCGGGTTACGAGCAGTACTTC. Translated: CAISESGLAGYEQYF.